Listed below are T cell receptor beta chains from one sample, sequenced in a study of T cell responses to AZD1222 COVID-19 vaccine. The repertoire was sequenced with immunoSEQ multiplex PCR; TCRdb's copy has only in-frame clones and lacks some. The repertoire holds some 110,000 clones, less than 90% seen once, with 4.4% in the top ten. The material was peripheral blood, obtained on day 0 of AZD1222 vaccination. The receptors were sampled from an adult in good health. CDR3s include the opening cysteine and the closing phenylalanine or tryptophan. Each record gives: V gene, J gene, D gene, CDR3 protein. D genes are given only for firm matches.

v_gene: TRBV7-2; j_gene: TRBJ1-6; d_gene: NA; CDR3aa: CASRQPMGNNSPLHF
v_gene: TRBV19; j_gene: TRBJ1-5; d_gene: NA; CDR3aa: CASSIGGGNRQPQHF
v_gene: TRBV5-1; j_gene: TRBJ2-6; d_gene: NA; CDR3aa: CASSLGTSSGANVLTF
v_gene: TRBV19; j_gene: TRBJ1-3; d_gene: TRBD1; CDR3aa: CASSIWDRGNTIYF
v_gene: TRBV11-3; j_gene: TRBJ1-3; d_gene: NA; CDR3aa: CASSQDSSGNTIYF
v_gene: TRBV10-3; j_gene: TRBJ1-4; d_gene: TRBD1; CDR3aa: CAISERTIDRATNEKLFF
v_gene: TRBV5-4; j_gene: TRBJ2-3; d_gene: NA; CDR3aa: CASSFSGGTDTQYF
v_gene: TRBV5-1; j_gene: TRBJ2-1; d_gene: TRBD2; CDR3aa: CASQIAGVGEQFF
v_gene: TRBV30; j_gene: TRBJ2-5; d_gene: NA; CDR3aa: CAWRASGETQYF
v_gene: TRBV7-8; j_gene: TRBJ1-4; d_gene: TRBD1; CDR3aa: CASSIWTGGNEKLFF
v_gene: TRBV4-2; j_gene: TRBJ1-1; d_gene: NA; CDR3aa: CASSQDRGQPGAEAFF
v_gene: TRBV2; j_gene: TRBJ1-1; d_gene: NA; CDR3aa: CASGPGTRAFF
v_gene: TRBV19; j_gene: TRBJ2-1; d_gene: NA; CDR3aa: CASSKRANSYNEQFF
v_gene: TRBV9; j_gene: TRBJ2-1; d_gene: TRBD2; CDR3aa: CASSESGRGYNEQFF
v_gene: TRBV5-8; j_gene: TRBJ2-7; d_gene: TRBD1; CDR3aa: CASSLTDRAWYEQYF
v_gene: TRBV11-3; j_gene: TRBJ1-1; d_gene: TRBD1; CDR3aa: CASSLGGTGGTEAFF
v_gene: TRBV19; j_gene: TRBJ1-2; d_gene: TRBD1; CDR3aa: CASRGDRRFYGYTF
v_gene: TRBV28; j_gene: TRBJ1-6; d_gene: TRBD1; CDR3aa: CASSYSGTGTNSPLHF
v_gene: TRBV27; j_gene: TRBJ1-2; d_gene: NA; CDR3aa: CASSLGGGEKFGYGYTF
v_gene: TRBV18; j_gene: TRBJ2-2; d_gene: NA; CDR3aa: CASSPAYTGELFF
v_gene: TRBV7-8; j_gene: TRBJ2-2; d_gene: NA; CDR3aa: CASSLEITGELFF
v_gene: TRBV7-3; j_gene: TRBJ2-1; d_gene: NA; CDR3aa: CASSFSGTPMSKQFF
v_gene: TRBV27; j_gene: TRBJ1-3; d_gene: NA; CDR3aa: CASSLSSGTGNTIYF
v_gene: TRBV10-3; j_gene: TRBJ2-5; d_gene: NA; CDR3aa: CAISEKDQETQYF
v_gene: TRBV19; j_gene: TRBJ1-1; d_gene: TRBD1; CDR3aa: CASSKGTVGAAAFF
v_gene: TRBV28; j_gene: TRBJ2-5; d_gene: TRBD1; CDR3aa: CATTGQGLSETQYF
v_gene: TRBV4-3; j_gene: TRBJ2-3; d_gene: NA; CDR3aa: CASSQGGVGTDTQYF
v_gene: TRBV18; j_gene: TRBJ2-3; d_gene: TRBD2; CDR3aa: CASSPSSGTSDTQYF
v_gene: TRBV30; j_gene: TRBJ2-5; d_gene: NA; CDR3aa: CAWSWTQETQYF
v_gene: TRBV30; j_gene: TRBJ2-2; d_gene: TRBD2; CDR3aa: CAWSPGRRLAANTGELFF
v_gene: TRBV6-2/TRBV6-3; j_gene: TRBJ2-5; d_gene: TRBD2; CDR3aa: CASSGGEQETQYF
v_gene: TRBV28; j_gene: TRBJ1-5; d_gene: TRBD1; CDR3aa: CASSLRDRGPQNQPQHF
v_gene: TRBV2; j_gene: TRBJ1-2; d_gene: TRBD1; CDR3aa: CASRPGTANNYGYTF
v_gene: TRBV7-3; j_gene: TRBJ1-1; d_gene: TRBD1; CDR3aa: CASRNRTGRGAFF
v_gene: TRBV18; j_gene: TRBJ2-7; d_gene: NA; CDR3aa: CASSPNMEQYF
v_gene: TRBV4-2; j_gene: TRBJ2-5; d_gene: TRBD2; CDR3aa: CASSRLAGGLETQYF
v_gene: TRBV30; j_gene: TRBJ1-5; d_gene: NA; CDR3aa: CAWSVRWGAGQPQHF